Listed here are 29 T cell receptor beta chains from one sample, sequenced in a study of regulatory T cells in long-lasting Graves disease. Arm-PCR of CDR3 regions and iRepertoire HTBI primers were used to build TCR beta libraries. MiXCR, run by TCRdb on the multiplex PCR reads, gives a single entry per CDR3 protein. The sample has 400,000 or so distinct CDR3 sequences, less than 25% seen once; the top ten hold around 20%. Documented time point: persistent/refractory GD, antithyroid drugs over 5 years with positive TRAb. PBMCs provided the RNA from which the TCR library was made. The source was peripheral blood mononuclear cells (PBMCs), collected when the disease was refractory, from a patient treated with antithyroid drugs. The receptors shown here come from a female donor with Graves disease.

This clonotype was recorded many times. V gene TRBV6-1 combines with J gene TRBJ1-5, with unresolved D. In germline, CDR1 is MNHNS, CDR2 SASEGT. CDR3 size: 14 residues. V lost 6 bases, J lost 4 bases, and 13 bases lay in between. The CDR3 DNA reads TGTGCCAGCAGACAATGGTCCGGGAATCAGCCCCAGCATTTT. Residues: CASRQWSGNQPQHF.

This sequence joins TRBV6-2 or TRBV6-3 and TRBJ1-5; tentatively, D is TRBD1 (5 bases). Trimming pared 5 bases from V and 1 base from J, leaving 15 bases between. Germline V CDR1 and CDR2: MNHEY, SVGEGT. CDR3 size: 16 residues. The CDR3 nucleotides read TGTGCCAGCAGTGGTTATTTGGGACCAAGCAATCAGCCCCAGCATTTT. Its translation: CASSGYLGPSNQPQHF.

This clonotype was seen many times. The chain has TRBV6-5 and TRBJ1-2; D is uncertain. Trimming left V 2 bases short and J 2 bases short, with 6 bases between. Germline V gene lookup returns CDR1 MNHEY and CDR2 SVGAGI. The CDR3 is made up of 13 amino acids. Here the CDR3 reads CASSYEGNYGYTF. The CDR3 DNA sequence: TGTGCCAGCAGTTACGAGGGCAACTATGGCTACACCTTC.

The sample holds a few counts of this clonotype. The chain employs TRBV3-1 and TRBJ1-1, with 7 bases fitting TRBD1. Germline V gene lookup returns CDR1 LGHDT and CDR2 YNNKEL (reference sequence). J was trimmed by 3 bases and V by 5 bases; bases with no gene match: 12. The CDR3 is 16 residues long. This chain's CDR3 is CASSSSLGGGYTEAFF. The CDR3 bases are TGTGCCAGCAGCTCATCCTTAGGGGGCGGGTACACTGAAGCTTTCTTT.

The CDR3 loop reads CASSPLSYQETQYF. CDR3 nucleotides: TGTGCCAGCAGCCCACTGTCCTACCAAGAGACCCAGTACTTC. The V gene is TRBV9, the J gene TRBJ2-5; D is unclear. V was shortened by 4 bases and J by 0 bases, with 10 bases between the two germline ends. This CDR3 has 14 amino acids. From germline, CDR1 is SGDLS and CDR2 YYNGEE.

This clonotype was seen at least ten times. V is TRBV12-3 or TRBV12-4 and J is TRBJ1-2; 9 bases map to TRBD1. The CDR3 spans 16 residues. After removal of 7 bases from V and 1 base from J, the junction contained 10 bases not matched to a gene. The CDR3 DNA reads as TGTGCCAGCACGAAGGACAGGGGAAAAATTAACTATGGCTACACCTTC. Translation gives CASTKDRGKINYGYTF.

This clonotype was detected many times. The genes are TRBV2 and TRBJ1-5; no clear D. Trimming stripped 2 bases from V and 0 bases from J, with 8 bases between. This CDR3 has 15 residues. Germline V gene data show CDR1 as SNHLY and CDR2 as FYNNEI. The CDR3 region is CASSEQSFSNQPQHF. The CDR3 coding sequence is TGTGCCAGCAGTGAACAATCCTTTAGCAATCAGCCCCAGCATTTT.

The chain recombines TRBV4-2 with TRBJ1-2; D might be TRBD1 (6 bases). Germline CDR1 and CDR2: LGHNA and YNFKEQ. The CDR3 extends over 16 amino acids. Trimming took off 0 bases at V and 0 bases at J, with 11 bases between the two ends. CDR3 sequence reads: CASSQDRTEANYGYTF. The DNA for the CDR3 is TGTGCCAGCAGCCAAGATCGGACAGAAGCTAACTATGGCTACACCTTC.

A note on this clonotype: This may be a read error: a much more frequent sequence differs by one nucleotide. The CDR3 loop reads CSAPGPEVRETQYF. The CDR3 nucleotides read TGCAGTGCCCCGGGCCCGGAGGTCCGAGAGACCCAGTACTTC. The chain uses TRBV20-1 and TRBJ2-5; D perhaps matches TRBD2 (5 bases). V lost 6 bases and J lost 4, with 18 bases in between. The CDR3 spans 14 residues. In germline, CDR1 is DFQATT, CDR2 SNEGSKA (reference sequence).

This clonotype showed up just a few times. Here the CDR3 reads CASSQALGGQNTEAFF. The DNA of the CDR3 is TGTGCCAGCAGCCAAGCCCTTGGGGGGCAGAACACTGAAGCTTTCTTT. The chain uses TRBV7-6 and TRBJ1-1; possible D gene TRBD1, 6 bases. Germline CDR1 and CDR2: SGHVS and FNYEAQ. The CDR3 loop spans 16 amino acids. V gave up 5 bases and J gave up 1 base, with 17 bases separating them.

This clonotype was detected only a few times. V usage is TRBV25-1 and J usage is TRBJ1-6; D is unclear. Trimming removed 3 bases at V and 9 bases at J, with 12 bases between. The CDR3 has 14 residues. Germline CDR1 MGHDK, CDR2 SYGVNS. The CDR3 DNA reads TGTGCCAGCAGTGACGACGGGGTGGGTTCACCCCTCCACTTT. Amino acids: CASSDDGVGSPLHF.

This clonotype has a handful of counts. The chain employs TRBV29-1 and TRBJ1-1, with D possibly matching TRBD1 (5 bases). This CDR3 comprises 13 residues. The V and J ends lost 4 bases and 2 bases respectively, with 11 bases between them. Germline values: CDR1 SQVTM, CDR2 ANQGSEA. CDR3 amino acids: CSVVDSPNTEAFF. CDR3 sequence (DNA): TGCAGCGTTGTTGACAGCCCTAACACTGAAGCTTTCTTT. Variable domain in full (rest from reference TRBV29-1 and TRBJ1-1): SAVISQKPSRDICQRGTSLTIQCQVDSQVTMMFWYRQQPGQSLTLIATANQGSEATYESGFVIDKFPISRPNLTFSTLTVSNMSPEDSSIYLCSVVDSPNTEAFFGQGTRLTVV.

This clonotype occurred a few times. This rearrangement joins TRBV19 to TRBJ1-5; the match to TRBD1 covers 7 bases. V lost 5 bases and J lost 1; bases outside the gene matches: 8. The CDR3 extends over 16 amino acids. The germline gives CDR1 LNHDA, CDR2 SQIVND (reference sequence). CDR3 nucleotides: TGTGCCAGTAGTCCCCGACAGGGAGGGAGCAATCAGCCCCAGCATTTT. Amino acids: CASSPRQGGSNQPQHF.

This clonotype turned up a few times. V and J are TRBV20-1 and TRBJ2-4, with TRBD2 matching over 7 bases. V gave up 2 bases and J gave up 1 base; unmatched junction bases: 2. This CDR3 is built from 14 residues. Germline CDR1 DFQATT, CDR2 SNEGSKA (reference sequence). The CDR3 region has the DNA TGCAGTGCTAGACTCGGGGGGGCCAAAAACATTCAGTACTTC. It codes for CSARLGGAKNIQYF.

In its sample, this clonotype was seen once. Likely a read error: the CDR3 ends without its conserved phenylalanine or tryptophan. The chain carries TRBV6-1 and TRBJ2-7, with D perhaps TRBD1 (6 bases). The length of the CDR3 is 16 residues. Germline values: CDR1 MNHNS, CDR2 SASEGT. Trimming took 4 bases from V and 3 from J, leaving 19 bases between them. The CDR3 loop is CASSGGGQPINYEQYL. CDR3 DNA sequence: TGTGCCAGCAGTGGCGGAGGACAGCCTATAAACTACGAGCAGTACTTA.

As for this clonotype: An end of the junction does not agree with germline; a read error may underlie this. This chain joins TRBV20-1 and TRBJ2-2; 7 bases agree with TRBD1. Germline CDR1 DFQATT, CDR2 SNEGSKA (reference sequence). The CDR3 totals 15 residues. The CDR3 sequence is CSVRVGQSKWGELFF. CDR3 nucleotides: TGCAGTGTTAGAGTGGGACAGTCTAAGTGGGGGGAGCTGTTTTTT.

The chain carries TRBV6-2 or TRBV6-3 and TRBJ1-5, with unresolved D. Trimming stripped 4 bases from V and 5 bases from J, with 3 bases between. This CDR3 contains 11 residues. Germline V gene sequence: CDR1 MNHEY, CDR2 SVGEGT. The CDR3 DNA reads TGTGCCAGCAGTTGGGATCAGCCCCAGCATTTT. This codes for CASSWDQPQHF.

Worth noting for this clonotype: A much larger clone is a single base away; this may be a read error. CDR3 DNA: TGTGCCAACAGAAAGACAGGGGGTAATTCACCCCTCCACTTT. Amino acids: CANRKTGGNSPLHF. This rearrangement joins TRBV6-1 to TRBJ1-6, with 9 bases identical to TRBD1. V trimming: 10 bases; J trimming: 6 bases; junction bases outside the gene matches: 7. In germline, CDR1 is MNHNS, CDR2 SASEGT. CDR3 size: 14 residues.

The chain joins TRBV20-1 to TRBJ1-4; D possibly corresponds to TRBD1 (6 bases). Trimming took off 6 bases at V and 5 bases at J, with 19 bases between the two ends. The CDR3 extends over 15 amino acids. Germline V lookup: CDR1 DFQATT, CDR2 SNEGSKA (reference sequence). This chain's CDR3 is CSAASLGQKNEKLFF. Here the CDR3 DNA reads TGCAGTGCCGCCAGCTTAGGACAGAAAAATGAAAAACTGTTTTTT.

The chain is built from TRBV6-2 or TRBV6-3 and TRBJ1-2; no definite D call. The CDR3 consists of 16 residues. Per the germline V gene, CDR1 is MNHEY and CDR2 is SVGEGT. Trimming shortened V by 5 bases and J by 2 bases, and 18 bases separated the two germline ends. The DNA for the CDR3 is TGTGCCAGCAGTAACCCCGCCCAGGAGGAGAACTATGGCTACACCTTC. This codes for CASSNPAQEENYGYTF.

The rearrangement links TRBV20-1 to TRBJ1-5; no clear D. This CDR3 comprises 13 residues. Trimming shortened V by 6 bases and J by 4 bases, and 13 bases separated the two germline ends. Germline assignment: CDR1 DFQATT and CDR2 SNEGSKA (reference sequence). CDR3 residues: CSARIGGNQPQHF. CDR3 in DNA: TGCAGTGCGAGAATAGGAGGGAATCAGCCCCAGCATTTT.

The rearrangement joins TRBV19 to TRBJ2-7; no reliable D call. V lost 3 bases and J 4 bases, leaving 10 bases between the germline ends. Germline values: CDR1 LNHDA, CDR2 SQIVND (reference sequence). CDR3 length equals 13 residues. This CDR3 reads CASSIGKKYEQYF. For the CDR3, the DNA is TGTGCCAGTAGTATCGGCAAGAAGTACGAGCAGTACTTC. Combining the CDR3 with reference TRBV19 and TRBJ2-7 gives the whole variable domain DGGITQSPKYLFRKEGQNVTLSCEQNLNHDAMYWYRQDPGQGLRLIYYSQIVNDFQKGDIAEGYSVSREKKESFPLTVTSAQKNPTAFYLCASSIGKKYEQYFGPGTRLTVT.

The chain combines TRBV11-2 with TRBJ2-6, with D maybe TRBD1 (5 bases). The germline CDR1 and CDR2 sequences are SGHAT and FQNNGV. The CDR3 loop spans 20 amino acids. The germline V and J ends were trimmed by 5 bases and 2 bases, with 25 bases remaining between them. CDR3 loop: CASSPQTVWQGWPGANVLTF. As DNA, the CDR3 is TGTGCCAGCAGCCCACAGACTGTGTGGCAGGGATGGCCTGGGGCCAACGTCCTGACTTTC.

The V and J genes are TRBV29-1 and TRBJ2-2, with TRBD1 matching over 8 bases. The trim removed 6 bases at V and 1 base at J, leaving 1 base unmatched. This CDR3 has 13 residues. The germline CDR1 and CDR2 sequences are SQVTM and ANQGSEA. The CDR3 reads CSVGTGNTGELFF. DNA for the CDR3: TGCAGCGTCGGGACAGGGAACACCGGGGAGCTGTTTTTT.

V is TRBV2 and J is TRBJ1-5; D may be TRBD1 (5 bases). The germline CDR1 and CDR2 sequences are SNHLY and FYNNEI. Trimming left V 6 bases short and J 0 bases short, with 15 bases between. This CDR3 region has 16 residues. CDR3 sequence reads: CASSSTSGTSNQPQHF. CDR3 sequence (DNA): TGTGCCAGCAGCTCCACTTCCGGGACTAGCAATCAGCCCCAGCATTTT.

This clonotype was recorded a few times. This chain connects TRBV3-1 to TRBJ2-7, with TRBD2 matching 8 bases. This CDR3 has 14 amino acids. In germline, CDR1 is LGHDT, CDR2 YNNKEL (reference sequence). Trimming removed 4 bases from V and 3 bases from J; junction bases left unmatched: 5. CDR3 region: CASSRISGIYEQYF. CDR3 DNA: TGTGCCAGCAGCCGGATTAGCGGGATCTACGAGCAGTACTTC.

This clonotype was seen a handful of times. The gene calls are TRBV7-2 and TRBJ2-3; 10 bases are shared with TRBD2. Trimming took 5 bases from V and 6 from J; bases not matched to a gene: 8. CDR3 length equals 15 residues. Germline lookup yields CDR1 SGHTA and CDR2 FQGNSA. The CDR3 region is CASSPNPSGSDTQYF. The CDR3 coding sequence is TGTGCCAGCAGCCCCAATCCTAGCGGGAGTGATACGCAGTATTTT.

This chain joins TRBV27 and TRBJ1-4; D call uncertain. Germline V CDR1 and CDR2: MNHEY, SMNVEV (reference sequence). CDR3 length equals 13 residues. The V and J ends lost 6 bases and 9 bases respectively, with 14 bases between them. The CDR3 loop is CASRGGGSKKLFF. CDR3 DNA sequence: TGTGCCAGCAGGGGAGGAGGGAGCAAAAAACTGTTTTTT.

The table lists this clonotype with a few counts. This chain links TRBV7-2 with TRBJ1-3, with TRBD1 matching over 8 bases. V was pared by 5 bases and J by 4 bases, with 10 bases of the junction left unmatched. The germline CDR1 and CDR2 sequences are SGHTA and FQGNSA. This CDR3 is 16 amino acids long. The CDR3 DNA reads TGTGCCAGCAGCACCGGACAGGGAGGGGTGGGAAACACCATATATTTT. Its protein is CASSTGQGGVGNTIYF.